The sequence of this T cell receptor beta chain was determined in a study of T cell clonality in common variable immunodeficiency. Overall study results and limits: Common variable immunodeficiency TCR beta sequences reportedly had fewer deletions and N-nucleotide insertions.

This clone occurred a few times. The antigen is undetermined. The CDR3 end is not reached by the read, which stops 3 residues before it; the germline J gene fills it in. TCRdb keeps only in-frame clones here, not all; method: immunoSEQ multiplex PCR. The record shows approximately 11,000 clones for this sample, with no singletons present. This CDR3 is 16 amino acids long. Unmatched junction bases numbered 7, after V lost 2 bases and J lost 2 bases. Per germline, CDR1 DFQATT and CDR2 SNEGSKA (reference sequence). The V gene is TRBV20-1, the J gene TRBJ2-3; 10 bases fit TRBD2. The TCR comes from a human donor with common variable immunodeficiency. Sequencing was carried out using peripheral blood mononuclear cells. Incomplete CDR3 DNA: TGCAGTGCTAGAAATGTCCTAGCGGGAGACACAGATACG. Amino acid sequence: CSARNVLAGDTDT. The whole CDR3 sequence reads CSARNVLAGDTDTQYF.